A single sample is the source of the 21 T cell receptor beta chains below, sequenced in a study of cytomegalovirus exposure and HLA in healthy donors (dated by TCRdb to about 2017). Libraries were prepared through the immunoSEQ multiplex PCR assay. The multiplex PCR relied on a mix of 60 forward primers for TCR Vbeta segments and 13 reverse primers for TCR Jbeta segments. The table comes from immuneACCESS by way of TCRdb, which keeps in-frame sequences with V and J called. Part of the clones is missing from these tables; in studies checked, under half for an unresolved V gene and the rest for unknown reasons. The sample records 100,000 to 150,000 clones, 83% of which are singletons. Of the sample, 3.6% falls within the top ten clones. Sequenced: PBMCs. Source of these receptors: a woman between 40 and 50 years old in good health and CMV-seropositive.

This clone was seen once. The chain employs TRBV7-2 and TRBJ2-2; D possibly corresponds to TRBD1 (5 bases). The germline V gene encodes CDR1 SGHTA and CDR2 FQGNSA. V was clipped by 2 bases and J by 2 bases, with 12 bases between them. This CDR3 is built from 16 residues. CDR3 sequence (DNA): TGTGCCAGCAGCTTAAGAGCAGGGATTAACACCGGGGAGCTGTTTTTT. Amino acid sequence: CASSLRAGINTGELFF. Full variable domain (missing parts from reference TRBV7-2 and TRBJ2-2): GAGVSQSPSNKVTEKGKDVELRCDPISGHTALYWYRQSLGQGLEFLIYFQGNSAPDKSGLPSDRFSAERTGGSVSTLTIQRTQQEDSAVYLCASSLRAGINTGELFFGEGSRLTVL.

The chain links TRBV27 to TRBJ2-1; D is uncertain. The CDR3 sequence is 12 residues long. The V and J ends lost 3 bases and 5 bases respectively, with 5 bases between them. CDR1 MNHEY and CDR2 SMNVEV come from the germline V gene (reference sequence). CDR3 protein: CASSFSNNEQFF. The CDR3, as DNA: TGTGCCAGCAGTTTCAGTAACAATGAGCAGTTCTTC.

The gene calls are TRBV5-1 and TRBJ2-3; perhaps TRBD1 as D (5 bases). This CDR3 is built from 14 residues. Looked up from germline, CDR1 is SGHRS and CDR2 is YFSETQ. Trimming removed 6 bases at V and 7 bases at J, with 18 bases between. For the CDR3, the DNA is TGCGCCAGCAAGGTATCAGGGTTTTATCATACGCAGTATTTT. Protein: CASKVSGFYHTQYF.

The chain employs TRBV7-2 and TRBJ1-1; the D is unclear. CDR1 and CDR2 from the germline V gene are SGHTA and FQGNSA. V was shortened by 2 bases and J by 3 bases, with 19 bases between the two germline ends. There are 17 residues in the CDR3. CDR3 protein: CASSLKIGLIGDTEAFF. For the CDR3, the DNA is TGTGCCAGCAGCTTAAAAATAGGACTTATCGGGGACACTGAAGCTTTCTTT.

The J gene is TRBJ2-7, the V gene TRBV28; TRBD1 matches at 8 bases. V shed 6 bases and J 4 bases; nucleotides not matched to a gene: 8. Germline V lookup: CDR1 MDHEN, CDR2 SYDVKM. The CDR3 has 14 residues. In nucleotides, the CDR3 is TGTGCCAGCAGCCCGGGACAGGTATTTTACGAGCAGTACTTC. It encodes CASSPGQVFYEQYF.

This clone has just a few counts. The J gene is TRBJ2-3, the V gene TRBV7-9, with 7 nucleotides matching TRBD1. This CDR3 spans 17 amino acids. The V segment lost 1 base and the J segment 2 bases; nucleotides outside the gene matches: 9. Germline V lookup: CDR1 SEHNR, CDR2 FQNEAQ (reference sequence). CDR3 coding DNA: TGTGCCAGCAGCTTAGGAAGTGGGACAGTCGACACAGATACGCAGTATTTT. This gives the protein CASSLGSGTVDTDTQYF. Combining the CDR3 with reference TRBV7-9 and TRBJ2-3 gives the whole variable domain DTGVSQNPRHKITKRGQNVTFRCDPISEHNRLYWYRQTLGQGPEFLTYFQNEAQLEKSRLLSDRFSAERPKGSFSTLEIQRTEQGDSAMYLCASSLGSGTVDTDTQYFGPGTRLTVL.

A few counts support this clone. The V gene is TRBV6-5, the J gene TRBJ1-2; TRBD1 matches at 8 bases. The CDR3 is made up of 15 amino acids. Germline V gene sequence: CDR1 MNHEY, CDR2 SVGAGI. The V gene end was trimmed by 0 bases and the J gene end by 4 bases; junction bases not matched to a gene: 4. The CDR3: CASSYSGQDFYGYTF. The CDR3 DNA reads as TGTGCCAGCAGTTACTCGGGACAGGACTTCTATGGCTACACCTTC.

The chain employs TRBV10-1 and TRBJ2-7; TRBD2 agrees at 10 bases. V lost 2 bases, J lost 2 bases, and 0 bases stayed unmatched. The germline CDR1 and CDR2 sequences are WNHNN and SYGVQD (reference sequence). The CDR3 sequence is 14 residues long. The CDR3 here is CASSELAGAYEQYF. DNA for the CDR3: TGCGCCAGCAGTGAGCTAGCGGGAGCCTACGAGCAGTACTTC.

This clone was detected only a few times. V is TRBV6-1 and J is TRBJ1-1, with D unresolved. The CDR3 extends over 13 amino acids. V gave up 2 bases and J gave up 5 bases, with 9 bases separating them. The V gene's germline CDR1 is MNHNS and CDR2 SASEGT. DNA for the CDR3: TGTGCCAGCAGTGAATTGAGGAGAACTGAAGCTTTCTTT. Its protein product is CASSELRRTEAFF.

The rearrangement joins TRBV19 to TRBJ2-4; D not resolved. Looked up from germline, CDR1 is LNHDA and CDR2 is SQIVND (reference sequence). The V end was cut by 3 bases, the J end by 1 base, with 13 bases between. The CDR3 sequence is 16 residues long. The CDR3 region has the DNA TGTGCCAGTAGTATCCGAGACACCGCGGCCAAAAACATTCAGTACTTC. It is translated as CASSIRDTAAKNIQYF.

This chain uses TRBV5-1 with TRBJ2-7; perhaps TRBD2 as D (5 bases). The CDR3 sequence is 13 residues long. Trimming shortened V by 6 bases and J by 4 bases, and 14 bases separated the two germline ends. The germline V gene has CDR1 SGHRS and CDR2 YFSETQ. The CDR3 DNA is TGCGCCAGCATCCAAGCCCCGGGATACGAGCAGTACTTC. Translating it yields CASIQAPGYEQYF. Full variable domain (rest looked up from reference TRBV5-1 and TRBJ2-7): KAGVTQTPRYLIKTRGQQVTLSCSPISGHRSVSWYQQTPGQGLQFLFEYFSETQRNKGNFPGRFSGRQFSNSRSEMNVSTLELGDSALYLCASIQAPGYEQYFGPGTRLTVT.

The chain is built from TRBV6-5 and TRBJ1-5, with D perhaps matching TRBD1 (6 bases). The CDR3 consists of 16 residues. V lost 0 bases, J lost 2 bases, and 11 bases lay in between. CDR1 is MNHEY and CDR2 is SVGAGI in the germline V gene. CDR3 protein: CASSYSYRVGNQPQHF. In DNA, the CDR3 is TGTGCCAGCAGTTACTCTTACAGGGTAGGCAATCAGCCCCAGCATTTT.

The chain is built from TRBV29-1 and TRBJ2-2; 8 bases fit TRBD2. This CDR3 comprises 14 residues. V was pared by 3 bases and J by 6 bases, with 6 bases of the junction left unmatched. Germline CDR1 SQVTM, CDR2 ANQGSEA. The CDR3 here is CSVDSGRASGELFF. DNA of the CDR3: TGCAGCGTTGATTCCGGGAGGGCATCCGGGGAGCTGTTTTTT.

The J gene is TRBJ2-3, the V gene TRBV7-8, with D possibly being TRBD2 (5 bases). The CDR3 contains 15 residues. Germline V lookup: CDR1 SGHVS, CDR2 FQNEAQ. V dropped 2 bases and J dropped 0 bases, with 9 bases sitting between them. CDR3 sequence (DNA): TGTGCCAGCAGCTTAAGGTCGGGGAGCACAGATACGCAGTATTTT. This codes for CASSLRSGSTDTQYF.

This clone was seen more than once but under ten times. One junction end disagrees with the germline gene, perhaps due to a read error. The chain employs TRBV7-9 and TRBJ2-5; the match to TRBD2 covers 13 bases. The germline CDR1 and CDR2 sequences are SEHNR and FQNEAQ (reference sequence). This CDR3 region has 16 residues. The CDR3 DNA is TGTTCCAGCAGCCCTCGGACTAGCGGGAGTGTAAAGACCCAGTACTTC. Translating it yields CSSSPRTSGSVKTQYF. The full variable domain, with the rest looked up from reference TRBV7-9 and TRBJ2-5, is DTGVSQNPRHKITKRGQNVTFRCDPISEHNRLYWYRQTLGQGPEFLTYFQNEAQLEKSRLLSDRFSAERPKGSFSTLEIQRTEQGDSAMYLCSSSPRTSGSVKTQYFGPGTRLLVL.

The CDR3 sequence: CASSPGLGRAQYF. In nucleotides, the CDR3 is TGTGCCAGCAGTCCTGGACTGGGGAGGGCCCAGTACTTC. This rearrangement joins TRBV28 to TRBJ2-5, with 7 nucleotides matching TRBD2. The V and J ends lost 5 bases and 9 bases, in that order; junction bases with no gene match: 9. CDR1 MDHEN and CDR2 SYDVKM come from the germline V gene. The CDR3 runs to 13 residues.

The chain joins TRBV9 to TRBJ2-7, with 10 positions matching TRBD2. Germline CDR1 and CDR2: SGDLS and YYNGEE. Germline trimming cut 0 bases from V and 6 bases from J; bases unmatched to any gene: 6. The CDR3 totals 15 residues. CDR3 loop: CASSVGSAGGPEQYF. DNA of the CDR3: TGTGCCAGCAGCGTAGGGTCAGCGGGAGGGCCCGAGCAGTACTTC.

This clone came up once. V usage is TRBV2 and J usage is TRBJ2-1; D is uncertain. V gave up 2 bases and J gave up 9 bases, with 5 bases separating them. There are 11 residues in the CDR3. CDR1 SNHLY and CDR2 FYNNEI come from the germline V gene. The CDR3 loop reads CASSELGEQFF. The CDR3 nucleotides are TGTGCCAGCAGTGAACTCGGTGAGCAGTTCTTC.

The chain uses TRBV28 and TRBJ2-5; 7 nucleotides match TRBD1. This CDR3 has 14 amino acids. Germline CDR1 MDHEN, CDR2 SYDVKM. V lost 2 bases to trimming and J lost 5 bases; unmatched junction nucleotides: 5. As DNA, the CDR3 is TGTGCCAGCAGTTTAGCACAGGGGTTTGAGACCCAGTACTTC. Its protein is CASSLAQGFETQYF. The full variable domain, its missing parts supplied by reference TRBV28 and TRBJ2-5, is DVKVTQSSRYLVKRTGEKVFLECVQDMDHENMFWYRQDPGLGLRLIYFSYDVKMKEKGDIPEGYSVSREKKERFSLILESASTNQTSMYLCASSLAQGFETQYFGPGTRLLVL.

The V and J genes are TRBV9 and TRBJ2-1; D possibly corresponds to TRBD2 (5 bases). This CDR3 contains 14 residues. With 7 bases removed from V and 6 bases from J, the gap between germline ends came to 17 bases. Germline V lookup: CDR1 SGDLS, CDR2 YYNGEE. The CDR3 loop is CASSERERVNEQFF. CDR3 bases: TGTGCCAGCTCCGAGAGGGAGAGGGTCAATGAGCAGTTCTTC.

The chain has TRBV18 and TRBJ1-2; 10 nucleotides align to TRBD1. The CDR3 totals 15 residues. J was trimmed by 8 bases and V by 3 bases; bases with no gene match: 9. Germline values: CDR1 KGHSH, CDR2 LQKENI. The CDR3 sequence is CASSPEGTGDEGYTF. For the CDR3, the DNA is TGTGCCAGCTCACCGGAAGGGACAGGGGATGAGGGCTACACCTTC.